Presented here are 30 T cell receptor beta chains from one specimen sequenced in a study of molecular identifiers for immune sequencing clone quantification. TCRdb reprocessed the PCR reads with MiXCR, giving one entry per CDR3 protein. Of 460,000 or so distinct CDR3 sequences listed, about 22% are singletons. The sample comprised naive CD8+ T cells from blood, with Jurkat cell RNA spiked in. As for subset: FACS-sorted CD8+CD4-CCR7+CD45RA+ naive T cells. The receptor source for this set is a human donor in good health. Some libraries in this study had Jurkat cell RNA spiked in.

A word on this clonotype: A single base separates this from a much larger clone, so it may be a read error. V usage is TRBV9 and J usage is TRBJ2-7; 9 nucleotides agree with TRBD1. CDR1 is SGDLS, CDR2 YYNGEE, per germline. V lost 4 bases to trimming and J lost 4 bases; unmatched junction nucleotides: 12. The CDR3 extends over 16 amino acids. The CDR3 protein is CASSQTRTGVAYEQYF. The CDR3, as DNA: TGTGCCAGCAGCCAAACCAGGACAGGGGTTGCGTACGAGCAGTACTTC.

Of note for this clonotype: A much larger clone differs from this one at a single base, so this may be a read error. The rearrangement joins TRBV20-1 to TRBJ1-6; D is perhaps TRBD1 (6 bases). CDR3 length: 15 residues. The V gene's germline CDR1 is DFQATT and CDR2 SNEGSKA (reference sequence). V was trimmed by 1 base and J by 13 bases, leaving 20 bases between them. The CDR3 region is CSARGMTGPRGPLHF. The CDR3 DNA sequence: TGCAGTGCTAGAGGTATGACAGGCCCTAGAGGGCCCCTCCACTTT.

This clonotype was picked up many times. The rearrangement joins TRBV21-1 to TRBJ2-4; the table's D gene call, TRBD2, was not cross checked with the DNA. TRBV21-1 is noted as a pseudogene. CDR3 length equals 16 residues. The CDR3 loop reads CASSTRLAGALNIQYF. CDR3 DNA: TGTGCCAGCAGCACACGACTAGCGGGAGCTCTAAACATTCAGTACTTC.

Comments on this clonotype: The CDR3 does not end in the conserved phenylalanine or tryptophan, so this is likely a read error. The CDR3 is CSVDRRDRGNEQFL. The CDR3 nucleotides read TGCAGCGTTGACCGACGGGACAGGGGGAATGAGCAGTTCCTC. The chain uses TRBV29-1 and TRBJ2-1, with 11 bases fitting TRBD1. Germline V CDR1 and CDR2: SQVTM, ANQGSEA. CDR3 length equals 14 residues. V was pared by 3 bases and J by 7 bases, with 5 bases of the junction left unmatched.

This clonotype was recorded many times. The chain is built from TRBV7-9 and TRBJ2-3; a weak D match, TRBD2 (5 bases). V lost 5 bases to trimming and J lost 8 bases, with 11 bases between them. Per the germline V gene, CDR1 is SEHNR and CDR2 is FQNEAQ (reference sequence). The CDR3 has 12 amino acids. The chain's CDR3 is CASSDYSRTQYF. In DNA, the CDR3 is TGTGCCAGCAGCGACTATAGCCGTACGCAGTATTTT.

This clonotype occurred many times. The gene calls are TRBV30 and TRBJ2-7; the match to TRBD2 covers 10 bases. CDR3 length equals 13 residues. Unmatched junction bases numbered 1, after V lost 0 bases and J lost 5 bases. CDR1 GTSNPN and CDR2 SVGIG come from the germline V gene (reference sequence). DNA of the CDR3: TGTGCCTGGAGTGTACTAGCGGGAAACGAGCAGTACTTC. Its protein product is CAWSVLAGNEQYF.

This clonotype was seen at least ten times. V gene TRBV29-1 combines with J gene TRBJ2-1; 8 bases line up with TRBD1. Trimming took 7 bases from V and 1 from J; bases not matched to a gene: 6. From germline, CDR1 is SQVTM and CDR2 ANQGSEA. This CDR3 is 14 amino acids long. Written as DNA, the CDR3 is TGCAGCGAAAAGACAGGGGTGTCCTACAATGAGCAGTTCTTC. Its protein is CSEKTGVSYNEQFF.

In its sample, this clonotype was seen a few times. This sequence joins TRBV4-1 and TRBJ2-2; 9 bases are shared with TRBD2. Trimming cost V 5 bases and J 1 base; bases outside gene matches: 2. CDR3 size: 15 residues. CDR1 is MGHRA and CDR2 is YSYEKL in the germline V gene. The CDR3 DNA is TGCGCCAGCAGCGCGACTAGCGGGAACACCGGGGAGCTGTTTTTT. Translation: CASSATSGNTGELFF.

This clonotype has only a few counts. The chain links TRBV12-3 or TRBV12-4 to TRBJ1-2; 7 positions agree with TRBD1. V shed 8 bases and J 6 bases; nucleotides not matched to a gene: 12. The CDR3 covers 14 residues. The CDR3 reads CASEPLGGLDGYTF. The DNA for the CDR3 is TGTGCCAGCGAGCCTCTAGGGGGCTTAGATGGCTACACCTTC.

Concerning this clonotype: A single base separates this from a much larger clone, so it may be a read error. The V and J genes are TRBV27 and TRBJ2-3; 9 bases line up with TRBD2. V gave up 5 bases and J gave up 0 bases; unmatched junction bases: 9. CDR3 length: 17 residues. Per the germline V gene, CDR1 is MNHEY and CDR2 is SMNVEV (reference sequence). CDR3 DNA sequence: TGTGCCAGCAGTCCTACCGGGACTAGCAGGAGCACAGATACGCAGTATTTT. The encoded protein is CASSPTGTSRSTDTQYF.

This clonotype was observed at least ten times. This chain links TRBV12-5 with TRBJ2-2; TRBD2 agrees at 8 bases. V was pared by 6 bases and J by 1 base, with 4 bases of the junction left unmatched. Germline-derived CDR1 and CDR2 are LGHNT and FRNRAP. This CDR3 has 15 residues. CDR3 nucleotides: TGTGCTAGTGGCGATAGCGGGGAGAACACCGGGGAGCTGTTTTTT. It translates to CASGDSGENTGELFF.

This clonotype was seen a handful of times. This rearrangement joins TRBV7-9 to TRBJ1-4, with a tentative D call TRBD1 (5 bases). CDR3 length: 17 amino acids. Trimming removed 5 bases at V and 2 bases at J, with 18 bases between. CDR1 is SEHNR, CDR2 FQNEAQ, per germline (reference sequence). The CDR3, as DNA: TGTGCCAGCAGCCCCAGGGCTGGGCTAGGGACTAATGAAAAACTGTTTTTT. Its protein is CASSPRAGLGTNEKLFF.

This clonotype has just a few counts. The gene calls are TRBV11-2 and TRBJ1-4; D uncertain. V lost 5 bases and J 6 bases, leaving 4 bases between the germline ends. CDR1 is SGHAT and CDR2 is FQNNGV in the germline V gene. This CDR3 is 11 amino acids long. CDR3 sequence: CASSPDEKLFF. The CDR3 region has the DNA TGTGCCAGCAGCCCTGATGAAAAACTGTTTTTT.

The genes are TRBV15 and TRBJ1-5, with a weak D call TRBD1 (6 bases). V dropped 6 bases and J dropped 0 bases, with 12 bases sitting between them. Germline assignment: CDR1 LNHNV and CDR2 YYDKDF (reference sequence). The CDR3 spans 15 residues. CDR3 DNA: TGTGCCACCAGAGCCGGGACATCTAGCAATCAGCCCCAGCATTTT. Amino acids: CATRAGTSSNQPQHF.

This clonotype occurred a few times. V and J are TRBV29-1 and TRBJ2-2, with TRBD2 as a possible D gene (5 bases). Trimming stripped 2 bases from V and 8 bases from J, with 9 bases between. Germline V CDR1 and CDR2: SQVTM, ANQGSEA. The CDR3 sequence is 12 residues long. The CDR3 loop is CSVEWGAGELFF. The CDR3 DNA sequence: TGCAGCGTTGAATGGGGAGCGGGGGAGCTGTTTTTT.

This clonotype has only a few counts. The chain carries TRBV7-9 and TRBJ2-5; D tentatively reads TRBD1 or TRBD2 (5 bases each). V lost 2 bases and J lost 1, with 11 bases in between. Germline assignment: CDR1 SEHNR and CDR2 FQNEAQ (reference sequence). CDR3 length equals 15 residues. The chain's CDR3 is CASSLYSGTQETQYF. The CDR3 DNA is TGTGCCAGCAGCTTATATTCGGGGACCCAAGAGACCCAGTACTTC.

The chain couples TRBV13 to TRBJ2-7, with unresolved D. V dropped 3 bases and J dropped 2 bases, with 14 bases sitting between them. This CDR3 contains 15 residues. Germline V gives CDR1 PRHDT, CDR2 FYEKMQ (reference sequence). CDR3 sequence: CASSFLSDLTYEQYF. The CDR3 bases are TGTGCCAGCAGCTTCTTGTCAGACCTTACCTACGAGCAGTACTTC.

This clonotype was recorded at least ten times. The chain joins TRBV19 to TRBJ1-5; D gene ambiguous. The CDR3 has 14 residues. The germline V gene has CDR1 LNHDA and CDR2 SQIVND (reference sequence). Trimming removed 5 bases from V and 0 bases from J, with 8 bases in between. The CDR3 is CASSWGYSNQPQHF. CDR3 nucleotides: TGTGCCAGTAGTTGGGGATATAGCAATCAGCCCCAGCATTTT.

This clonotype has at least ten counts. The chain combines TRBV13 with TRBJ2-6, with unresolved D. Between the trimmed V and J ends, which lost 1 base and 0 bases, there was a span of 7 bases. The V gene's germline CDR1 is PRHDT and CDR2 FYEKMQ (reference sequence). This CDR3 has 16 amino acids. The CDR3 nucleotides are TGTGCCAGCAGCTTAGACAGCTACTCTGGGGCCAACGTCCTGACTTTC. Its protein product is CASSLDSYSGANVLTF. The full variable domain, rest sourced from reference TRBV13 and TRBJ2-6, is AAGVIQSPRHLIKEKRETATLKCYPIPRHDTVYWYQQGPGQDPQFLISFYEKMQSDKGSIPDRFSAQQFSDYHSELNMSSLELGDSALYFCASSLDSYSGANVLTFGAGSRLTVL.

This clonotype has at least ten counts. The V and J genes are TRBV7-9 and TRBJ2-5; D is perhaps TRBD2 (6 bases). Germline assignment: CDR1 SEHNR and CDR2 FQNEAQ (reference sequence). Trimming stripped 5 bases from V and 9 bases from J, with 16 bases between. The length of the CDR3 is 13 residues. In DNA form, the CDR3 reads TGTGCCAGCAGCGCCCCGGCTAGCGCTCCCCAGTACTTC. Translation: CASSAPASAPQYF.

There are many counts of this clonotype. The chain links TRBV4-1 to TRBJ2-3, with 8 bases fitting TRBD2. CDR1 and CDR2 from the germline V gene are MGHRA and YSYEKL. V lost 0 bases, J lost 2 bases, and 4 bases stayed unmatched. CDR3 length equals 16 residues. The CDR3 sequence: CASSQDPSGFTDTQYF. In DNA form, the CDR3 reads TGCGCCAGCAGCCAAGATCCTAGCGGGTTCACAGATACGCAGTATTTT.

Concerning this clonotype itself: Possible read error: a much larger clone is one base away. V usage is TRBV6-6 and J usage is TRBJ2-7; D is unresolved. The germline V gene has CDR1 MNHNY and CDR2 SVGAGI (reference sequence). The CDR3 consists of 17 residues. V lost 4 bases and J 2 bases, leaving 21 bases between the germline ends. The DNA of the CDR3 is TGTGCCAGCAGTTGCACCCGGACGGACGTGTTAACCTACGAGCAGTACTTC. It specifies CASSCTRTDVLTYEQYF.

At least ten counts were recorded for this clonotype. The chain combines TRBV4-3 with TRBJ2-3; D remains unclear. Trimming shortened V by 0 bases and J by 0 bases, and 7 bases separated the two germline ends. The CDR3 extends over 15 amino acids. From germline, CDR1 is LGHNA and CDR2 YSLEER. The CDR3 sequence is CASSQDLASTDTQYF. Written as DNA, the CDR3 is TGCGCCAGCAGCCAAGATCTGGCTAGCACAGATACGCAGTATTTT.

This clonotype was picked up a small number of times. The chain joins TRBV5-1 to TRBJ2-7; the match to TRBD2 covers 9 bases. The CDR3 runs to 20 residues. J gave up 5 bases and V 0 bases, and 21 bases lay outside the gene matches. The germline V gene encodes CDR1 SGHRS and CDR2 YFSETQ. The CDR3 sequence is CASSLEAVIAGEGGENEQYF. As DNA, the CDR3 is TGCGCCAGCAGCTTGGAGGCTGTAATAGCGGGAGAGGGCGGAGAGAACGAGCAGTACTTC.

This clonotype came up a few times. V is TRBV3-1 and J is TRBJ2-7, with D unclear. This CDR3 has 16 amino acids. Germline CDR1 LGHDT, CDR2 YNNKEL (reference sequence). V was pared by 0 bases and J by 9 bases, with 21 bases between. CDR3 protein: CASSQDLLVDGIWQYF. CDR3 nucleotide sequence: TGTGCCAGCAGCCAAGATCTCCTGGTGGATGGGATTTGGCAGTACTTC.

The rearrangement links TRBV7-9 to TRBJ2-7; D possibly corresponds to TRBD2 (7 bases). With 0 bases removed from V and 0 bases from J, the gap between germline ends came to 12 bases. The CDR3 has 16 amino acids. The germline V gene has CDR1 SEHNR and CDR2 FQNEAQ (reference sequence). The chain's CDR3 is CASSLAGGGSSYEQYF. The CDR3 nucleotides read TGTGCCAGCAGCTTAGCGGGGGGCGGGAGCTCCTACGAGCAGTACTTC.

There are a few counts of this clonotype. The J gene is TRBJ2-2, the V gene TRBV7-9; D call uncertain. The germline V and J ends were trimmed by 4 bases and 5 bases, with 20 bases remaining between them. The CDR3 length is 17 residues. Germline CDR1 SEHNR, CDR2 FQNEAQ (reference sequence). The chain's CDR3 is CASSSKAVGLGTGELFF. For the CDR3, the DNA is TGTGCCAGCAGCTCGAAGGCGGTCGGATTGGGTACCGGGGAGCTGTTTTTT.

This clonotype has a count of ten or more. The J gene is TRBJ2-4, the V gene TRBV7-9; no definite D call. Germline loops: CDR1 SEHNR, CDR2 FQNEAQ (reference sequence). There are 16 residues in the CDR3. V gave up 3 bases and J gave up 5 bases, with 17 bases separating them. This chain's CDR3 is CASSFPSSRLENIQYF. For the CDR3, the DNA is TGTGCCAGCAGCTTCCCCTCGTCCCGACTGGAAAACATTCAGTACTTC.

Notes on this clonotype: Sequence at one end of the junction differs from germline and may be a read error. The rearrangement links TRBV7-9 to TRBJ1-1; no clear D gene. Germline V gives CDR1 SEHNR, CDR2 FQNEAQ (reference sequence). The CDR3 contains 11 residues. CDR3 amino acids: CASSATTEASF. The CDR3 nucleotides are TGTGCCAGCAGCGCCACCACTGAAGCTTCCTTT.

This clonotype was recorded a few times. The chain couples TRBV20-1 to TRBJ1-2; a possible D gene is TRBD1 (5 bases). V lost 7 bases and J lost 0, with 21 bases in between. The CDR3 is 16 residues long. The germline CDR1 and CDR2 sequences are DFQATT and SNEGSKA (reference sequence). CDR3 residues: CSVGPGGTPANYGYTF. The CDR3 DNA reads as TGCAGTGTAGGCCCTGGGGGGACCCCAGCTAACTATGGCTACACCTTC.